These T cell receptor beta chains were read from a single sample in a study of T-cell reconstitution after alpha-beta-depleted transplantation in children. MiXCR, applied by TCRdb to the PCR reads, yields one record per CDR3 protein. The repertoire holds 500,000 to 600,000 distinct CDR3 sequences, with 32% as singletons. Here the sequenced sample was PBMCs from the stem cell graft donor, taken from the stem cell graft. The receptors here all came from a human donor who donated a stem cell graft to a child with aplastic anemia. Both conserved end residues are part of each CDR3. A D gene is named only where the DNA matches it firmly. Some rows have no size entry. The others give once, few or many, or a class for an expanded clone.

j_call v_call d_call clone_size cdr3_nt cdr3_aa
TRBJ2-7 TRBV28 . few TGTGCCAGCAGTTTTTGGCCACCCGGCTACGAGCAGTACTTC CASSFWPPGYEQYF
TRBJ2-6 TRBV18 . . TGTGCCAGCTCACCACAGGGTTCTGGGGCCAACGTCCTGACTTTC CASSPQGSGANVLTF
TRBJ1-1 TRBV12-3/TRBV12-4 . . TGTGCCAGCAGTTTATCGGGACCGGGGCACACTGAAGCTTTCTTT CASSLSGPGHTEAFF
TRBJ2-1 TRBV7-2 TRBD2 few TGTGCCAGCAGCCAAGGGTCGGGAGCGGGAGGGGACAATGAGCAGTTCTTC CASSQGSGAGGDNEQFF
TRBJ2-1 TRBV21-1 . . TGTGCCAGCAGGGAGCAGTTCTTC CASREQFF
TRBJ1-5 TRBV5-6 . . TGTGCCAGCAGCTTGGGACAGGTCAGCCATCAGCCCCAGCATTTT CASSLGQVSHQPQHF
TRBJ2-1 TRBV11-3 TRBD2 few TGTGCCAGCAGCACCGGACTAGCGGGGCTATACAATGAGCAGTTCTTC CASSTGLAGLYNEQFF
TRBJ2-1 TRBV19 . . TGTGCCAGTAGATATATAGGCGGAGTCCCTAACTCCTACAATGAGCAGTTCTTC CASRYIGGVPNSYNEQFF
TRBJ2-2 TRBV20-1 TRBD1 once TGCAGTGCTAGACTTTACACAGGGGGCGTAGACACCGGGGAGCTGTTTTTT CSARLYTGGVDTGELFF
TRBJ2-6 TRBV18 . . TGTGCCAGCTCCGTCGGTTCCTCTGGGGCCAACGTCCTGACTTTC CASSVGSSGANVLTF
TRBJ1-1 TRBV7-2 TRBD1 . TGTGCCAGCAGCTTAGATGGCGGGACAGGGAGTGAAGCTTTCTTT CASSLDGGTGSEAFF
TRBJ2-1 TRBV30 . . TGTGCCACGGGTTGGGTCCAGCACAATGAGCAGTTCTTC CATGWVQHNEQFF
TRBJ2-1 TRBV7-2 . few TGTGCCAGCAGCTCGACTCCCTCCAATGAGCAGTTCTTC CASSSTPSNEQFF
TRBJ1-6 TRBV5-5 . . TGTGCCAGGCCTCTGGCCTACAATTCACCCCTCCACTTT CARPLAYNSPLHF
TRBJ2-3 TRBV7-2 . few TGTGCCAGCACCCTGTCCTCCGGCACAGATACGCAGTATTTT CASTLSSGTDTQYF
TRBJ2-5 TRBV29-1 TRBD2 few TGCAGCGTTTTCGGAGGGACTAGCTCTCAAGAGACCCAGTACTTC CSVFGGTSSQETQYF
TRBJ2-7 TRBV13 TRBD2 few TGTGCCAGCAGCTATTCTAGCGGGAGATTCTACGAGCAGTACTTC CASSYSSGRFYEQYF
TRBJ2-3 TRBV13 . . TGTGCCAGCAGCGTCCTCAGCACAGATACGCAGTATTTT CASSVLSTDTQYF
TRBJ2-1 TRBV6-2/TRBV6-3 . many TGTGCCAGCAGTTACGACTCCCGATCTGAGCAGTTCTTC CASSYDSRSEQFF
TRBJ1-5 TRBV27 . few TGTGCCAGCAGTCCCGGACGGTACGGGCAGCCCCAGCATTTT CASSPGRYGQPQHF